The source of this TCR beta chain is a study of metastatic and nonmetastatic thyroid tumors. This clone appeared many times. Original methodology: Across clinicopathological groups, CDR3 differences served as the basis for building a distant-metastasis classifier for papillary thyroid cancer. TCRdb reanalyzed the PCR reads with MiXCR. The V and J calls were not made by the authors but by TCRdb's processing. The sample has approximately 23,000 clones, 23% seen once. The CDR3 consists of 14 residues. From germline, CDR1 is WSHSY and CDR2 SAAADI. V gave up 2 bases and J gave up 4 bases, with 11 bases separating them. Thyroid surgery took place with no prior treatment in any patient.

The gene calls are TRBV10-2 and TRBJ1-1; D gene uncertain. The sequence came from a male donor with papillary thyroid cancer or a benign thyroid nodule (not recorded which). Some clones in this sample may be carry-over from other donors' samples. The sample taken for sequencing was blood. The CDR3 spells CASSENTFVTEAFF. Written as DNA, the CDR3 is TGCGCCAGCAGTGAGAATACCTTTGTCACTGAAGCTTTCTTT.